The clone carrying this TCR beta chain turned up a few times. This specimen belongs to a study of beta chain features in type 1 diabetes. Trimming at V came to 1 base and at J to 4 bases, leaving 6 bases not matched to a gene. This CDR3 has 16 residues. Per germline, CDR1 SGHTA and CDR2 FQGNSA. The investigators reverse transcribed all of the isolated RNA, so they sequenced expressed TCRB transcripts. Repertoires were generated with immunoSEQ multiplex PCR, while TCRdb's copy carries only in-frame clones and drops some. The profile shows 300,000 to 450,000 clones, roughly 13% of them singletons. The V and J genes are TRBV7-2 and TRBJ2-3; TRBD2 aligns across 9 bases. This TCR came from a man between 18 and 35 years old in good health. Sequenced: naive CD4+ T cells from blood. The CDR3, as DNA: TGTGCCAGCAGCTTAGTGGCCAGCGGGGGGTCAGATACGCAGTATTTT. Residues: CASSLVASGGSDTQYF.